This T cell receptor (beta chain) was sequenced for a study of T-cell reconstitution after alpha-beta-depleted transplantation in children. Study-wide points: Several hundred rapidly expanded clones from non-depleted graft cells reportedly supplied alpha-beta T cells about two months post-transplant. Some patients showed high day-60 TCRbeta diversity, which derived from surviving recipient T cells and thymic progenitors. Newly generated T cells supplied most T-cell counts and diversity one year post-transplant.

Construction of the TCRbeta library involved unique molecular identifiers. TCRdb re-analysed the PCR reads in MiXCR, keeping a single row per CDR3 protein. The sample carries over 120,000 distinct CDR3 sequences, 7.5% to 9% recorded once. Germline V gene sequence: CDR1 MDHEN, CDR2 SYDVKM. This CDR3 is built from 16 residues. Germline trimming cut 3 bases from V and 5 bases from J; bases unmatched to any gene: 10. This clonotype was counted ten times or more. The antigen is undetermined. The sequence came from a female patient aged 2 to 10 who had a stem cell transplant for congenital amegakaryocytic thrombocytopenia, so the T cells may come from the graft donor. Sequencing used PBMCs, mostly from graft donor cells, obtained 180 days after TCRalphabeta/CD19-depleted stem cell transplant. The chain has TRBV28 and TRBJ2-3, with 8 bases fitting TRBD1. The CDR3 spells CASSLFLTGVRDTQYF. The CDR3 coding sequence is TGTGCCAGCAGTTTGTTTCTGACAGGGGTGAGAGATACGCAGTATTTT.